Sequencing of this T cell receptor (beta chain) was carried out in a study of Graves' ophthalmopathy and Graves' hyperthyroidism. On the study more broadly: Hyperthyroidism qualified as stable when ophthalmopathy did not develop within 18 months of follow-up.

Researchers turned away patients with other autoimmune diseases, uncontrolled infections, pregnancy or lactation. Researchers took RNA transcripts and amplified TCR beta CDR3 regions from them. The workflow started with a first-round RT-PCR run with HTBI primers and then moved on to a second-round multiplex PCR. Each CDR3 protein gets one entry after TCRdb re-called the multiplex PCR reads with MiXCR. The data show a few hundred thousand distinct CDR3 sequences, with under 40% seen just once and around 4.6% held by the top ten. Input material: peripheral blood or thyroid tissue (not recorded which). This receptor was identified in an adult man with Graves' hyperthyroidism.

As DNA, the CDR3 is TGTGCCAGCAGCTCCCGCCCCAGCGGGGGTAGTAGTGAGCAGTTCTTC. This codes for CASSSRPSGGSSEQFF. This rearrangement joins TRBV7-9 to TRBJ2-1; 8 nucleotides agree with TRBD2. This CDR3 spans 16 amino acids. Germline V gene sequence: CDR1 SEHNR, CDR2 FQNEAQ (reference sequence). The J segment lost 9 bases and the V segment lost 4 bases, leaving 14 bases of the junction unmatched.